The T cell receptor beta chain described here comes from a study of T cell changes during pregnancy in multiple sclerosis. Sequencing was performed with immunoSEQ multiplex PCR; in TCRdb, only in-frame clones are kept and a portion is missing. This table holds some 40,000 clones, approximately 91% found once. The TCR was taken from a female donor with multiple sclerosis, enrolled in a pregnancy study. The material sequenced was CD4+ T cells from peripheral blood mononuclear cells, taken in the first trimester of pregnancy.

Written as DNA, the CDR3 is TGTGCCAGCACAAGAGACGAGCGGATGATCCAGTACTTC. Protein product: CASTRDERMIQYF. This rearrangement joins TRBV7-2 to TRBJ2-4; the D gene is possibly TRBD2 (5 bases). The CDR3 loop spans 13 amino acids. Trimming left V 7 bases short and J 13 bases short, with 20 bases between. Per the germline V gene, CDR1 is SGHTA and CDR2 is FQGNSA. The full variable domain, rest sourced from reference TRBV7-2 and TRBJ2-4, is GAGVSQSPSNKVTEKGKDVELRCDPISGHTALYWYRQSLGQGLEFLIYFQGNSAPDKSGLPSDRFSAERTGGSVSTLTIQRTQQEDSAVYLCASTRDERMIQYFGAGTRLSVL.